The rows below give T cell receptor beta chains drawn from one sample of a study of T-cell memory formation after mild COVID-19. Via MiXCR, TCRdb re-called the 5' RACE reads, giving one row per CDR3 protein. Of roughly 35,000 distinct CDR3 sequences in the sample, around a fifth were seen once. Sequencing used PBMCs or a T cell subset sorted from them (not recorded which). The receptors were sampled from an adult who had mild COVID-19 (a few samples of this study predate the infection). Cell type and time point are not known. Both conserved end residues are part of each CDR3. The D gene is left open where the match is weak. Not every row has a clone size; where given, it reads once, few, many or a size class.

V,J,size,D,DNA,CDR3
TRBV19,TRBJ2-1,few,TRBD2,TGTGCCAGTAAAAGGCTAGCGGGGGCCAATGAGCAGTTCTTC,CASKRLAGANEQFF
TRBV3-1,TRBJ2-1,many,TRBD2,TGTGCCAGCAGCCAAGACCCCCCGGCGGGAGGGGACTACAATGAGCAGTTCTTC,CASSQDPPAGGDYNEQFF
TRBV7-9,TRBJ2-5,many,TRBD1,TGTGCCAGCAGCTTCCGTATTACAGGGGGCGGGGAGACCCAGTACTTC,CASSFRITGGGETQYF
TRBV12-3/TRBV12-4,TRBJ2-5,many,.,TGTGCCAGCAGCTTCGGACGCTTAGAGACCCAGTACTTC,CASSFGRLETQYF
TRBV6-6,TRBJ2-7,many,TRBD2,TGTGCCAGCAGAAAACTAGCGTCCTACGAGCAGTACTTC,CASRKLASYEQYF
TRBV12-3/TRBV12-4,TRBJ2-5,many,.,TGTGCCAGCAGTCGACGGACAGCCCTCCAAGAGACCCAGTACTTC,CASSRRTALQETQYF
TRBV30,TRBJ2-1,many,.,TGTGCCTGGAGGGGGGGCTCCTACAATGAGCAGTTCTTC,CAWRGGSYNEQFF
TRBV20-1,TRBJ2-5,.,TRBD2,TGCAGTGCGAGGACTAGCGGGAGAGGGGAGACCCAGTACTTC,CSARTSGRGETQYF
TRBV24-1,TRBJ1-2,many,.,TGTGCCACCAGTGATGGGGGACTCCGGTCCTATGGCTACACCTTC,CATSDGGLRSYGYTF
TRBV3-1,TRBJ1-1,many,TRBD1,TGTGCCAGCAGGAAGGGGACAGGGGCCCCCACTGAAGCTTTCTTT,CASRKGTGAPTEAFF
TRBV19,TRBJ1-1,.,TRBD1,TGTGCCAGTAGAACCGGACAGGGCACTGAAGCTTTCTTT,CASRTGQGTEAFF
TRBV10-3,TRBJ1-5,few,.,TGTGCCATCAGTGGAATCGGGAATCAGCCCCAGCATTTT,CAISGIGNQPQHF
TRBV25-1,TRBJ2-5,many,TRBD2,TGTGCCAGCAGTCAGCCGGGACTAATTCAAGAGACCCAGTACTTC,CASSQPGLIQETQYF
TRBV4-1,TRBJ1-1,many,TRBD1,TGCGCCAGCAGCCAATGGGGACAGAAGAACACTGAAGCTTTCTTT,CASSQWGQKNTEAFF
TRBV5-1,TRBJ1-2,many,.,TGCGCCAGCAGCCCGATGACAGAGCTCTATGGCTACACCTTC,CASSPMTELYGYTF
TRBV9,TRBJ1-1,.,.,TGTGCCAGCAGCGTAGTGACAGTTCATGAAGCTTTCTTT,CASSVVTVHEAFF
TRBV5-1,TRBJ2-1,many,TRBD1,TGCGCCAGCAGCTTGGGACAGGGCTACAATGAGCAGTTCTTC,CASSLGQGYNEQFF
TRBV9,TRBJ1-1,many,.,TGTGCCAGCAGCGTAAGGATGAACACTGAAGCTTTCTTT,CASSVRMNTEAFF
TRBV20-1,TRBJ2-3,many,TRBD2,TGCAGTGCTGCCCCCGGGACTAGCAACACAGATACGCAGTATTTT,CSAAPGTSNTDTQYF
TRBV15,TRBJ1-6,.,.,TGTGCCACCAGCAGCGATTCCGGGACGTTAGCTCGATGGAATTCACCCCTCCACTTT,CATSSDSGTLARWNSPLHF
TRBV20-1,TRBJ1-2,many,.,TGCAGTGCTAGAGACTATCAGAGGGACTATGGCTACACCTTC,CSARDYQRDYGYTF
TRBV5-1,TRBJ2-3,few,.,TGCGCCAGCAGCTTGGGCAGTTCGGGCACAGATACGCAGTATTTT,CASSLGSSGTDTQYF
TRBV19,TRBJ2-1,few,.,TGTGCCAGTAGTATAGGAGCAAATGAGCAGTTCTTC,CASSIGANEQFF
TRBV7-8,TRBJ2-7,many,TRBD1,TGTGCCAGCAGCTTAGTTACAGGGGCCTTATACGAGCAGTACTTC,CASSLVTGALYEQYF
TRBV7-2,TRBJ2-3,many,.,TGTGCCAGCAGCTTAGCGGGCAGTAAAAGCACAGATACGCAGTATTTT,CASSLAGSKSTDTQYF
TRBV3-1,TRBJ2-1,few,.,TGTGCCAGCAGCCAAGGACTAGGCTCAGGCGAGCAGTTCTTC,CASSQGLGSGEQFF
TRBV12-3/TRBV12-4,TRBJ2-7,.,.,TGTGCCAGCAGTTTCCGGGACGAGCAGTACTTC,CASSFRDEQYF
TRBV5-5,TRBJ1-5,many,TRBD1,TGTGCCAGCAGCCCGGCCCCAACAGGGGGTGGTCAGCCCCAGCATTTT,CASSPAPTGGGQPQHF
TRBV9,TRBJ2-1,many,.,TGTGCCAGCAGCGTAGCGGAGGAAAAGCACTCCTACAATGAGCAGTTCTTC,CASSVAEEKHSYNEQFF
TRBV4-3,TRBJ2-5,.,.,TGCGCCAGCAGCCAAATTCAGGCCCTTGGGGAGACCCAGTACTTC,CASSQIQALGETQYF